One sample yielded the 28 T cell receptor beta chains listed below, sequenced in a study of blood T cell repertoires in COVID-19. Only in-frame clones appear in the TCRdb table, and some are missing; sequencing was by immunoSEQ multiplex PCR. The sample comprises about 62,000 clones, 80% to 95% of which are singletons, and approximately 6% rests with the top ten. Sequenced: peripheral blood. The receptor source for this set is a human donor in a cohort sampled during active COVID-19.

V usage is TRBV3-1 (or the pseudogene TRBV3-2) and J usage is TRBJ1-5; 7 bases agree with TRBD1. V lost 4 bases to trimming and J lost 2 bases; unmatched junction nucleotides: 5. The CDR3 totals 15 residues. Germline loops: CDR1 LGHDT, CDR2 YNNKEL (reference sequence). The CDR3 spells CASSLGTDGNQPQHF. The DNA for the CDR3 is TGTGCCAGCAGCCTCGGGACAGACGGCAATCAGCCCCAGCATTTT.

The chain couples TRBV24-1 to TRBJ1-2; TRBD1 matches at 7 bases. The length of the CDR3 is 13 residues. CDR1 is KGHDR and CDR2 is SFDVKD in the germline V gene. V lost 2 bases, J lost 4 bases, and 0 bases stayed unmatched. The CDR3 here is CATSDWDSYGYTF. The DNA for the CDR3 is TGTGCCACCAGTGATTGGGACAGCTATGGCTACACCTTC.

The V call is TRBV25-1, the J call TRBJ1-2; possibly TRBD1 for D (6 bases). The CDR3 spans 14 residues. V lost 3 bases, J lost 4 bases, and 12 bases lay in between. Germline values: CDR1 MGHDK, CDR2 SYGVNS. The CDR3 coding sequence is TGTGCCAGCAGTGACAGAAGGGGGTTCTATGGCTACACCTTC. It codes for CASSDRRGFYGYTF.

V and J are TRBV2 and TRBJ2-1; 7 nucleotides align to TRBD1. Germline V gene lookup returns CDR1 SNHLY and CDR2 FYNNEI. Trimming took 2 bases from V and 6 from J; bases not matched to a gene: 10. The CDR3 consists of 16 residues. The CDR3 is CASSERGRVGPNEQFF. The DNA for the CDR3 is TGTGCCAGCAGTGAAAGGGGGCGGGTGGGGCCCAATGAGCAGTTCTTC.

The rearrangement joins TRBV14 to TRBJ1-2; the D is unclear. This CDR3 contains 14 residues. Trimming left V 4 bases short and J 2 bases short, with 11 bases between. Germline V lookup: CDR1 SGHDN, CDR2 FVKESK. The CDR3: CASSREEENYGYTF. CDR3 DNA sequence: TGTGCCAGCAGCCGGGAGGAGGAAAACTATGGCTACACCTTC.

This clone showed up just once. The chain combines TRBV30 with TRBJ1-6, with TRBD1 identical over 9 bases. J was trimmed by 10 bases and V by 3 bases; bases with no gene match: 10. Per the germline V gene, CDR1 is GTSNPN and CDR2 is SVGIG (reference sequence). This CDR3 spans 15 amino acids. Written as DNA, the CDR3 is TGTGCCTGGAGCCGAAAACAGGGGGCACGGTCACCCCTCCACTTT. It is translated as CAWSRKQGARSPLHF.

The gene calls are TRBV6-6 and TRBJ1-1; no firm D call. The V end lost 4 bases, the J end lost 4 bases, and 16 bases lay between the germline ends. The CDR3 consists of 15 residues. Germline V CDR1 and CDR2: MNHNY, SVGAGI (reference sequence). CDR3: CASSWAEGSATEAFF. CDR3 DNA: TGTGCCAGCAGTTGGGCGGAGGGAAGTGCCACTGAAGCTTTCTTT.

The chain recombines TRBV21-1 with TRBJ2-1; the DNA was not compared with TRBD1, the D call given in the table. TRBV21-1 constitutes a pseudogene. The CDR3 is 18 residues long. The CDR3 DNA reads as TGTGCCAGCACCAGCACAGGGGGCAAAATGATATCCTACAATGAGCAGTTCTTC. This encodes CASTSTGGKMISYNEQFF.

This sequence joins TRBV4-3 and TRBJ1-2, with a possible D match to TRBD1 (6 bases). Germline-derived CDR1 and CDR2 are LGHNA and YSLEER. This CDR3 spans 15 amino acids. V was pared by 1 base and J by 2 bases, with 11 bases between. Here the CDR3 DNA reads TGCGCCAGCAGCCAAGGACGGGACAAGAACTATGGCTACACCTTC. This translates into CASSQGRDKNYGYTF.

The chain has TRBV3-1 (or the pseudogene TRBV3-2) and TRBJ2-1, with 15 positions matching TRBD2. Trimming cost V 9 bases and J 10 bases; bases outside gene matches: 4. The CDR3 is made up of 13 amino acids. The germline gives CDR1 LGHDT, CDR2 YNNKEL (reference sequence). The CDR3 DNA reads as TGTGCCAGTGGGACTAGCGGGGGGTTAGAGCAGTTCTTC. This encodes CASGTSGGLEQFF.

This clone was seen once. The CDR3, as DNA: TGTGCCAGCAGTGACCCCGGACAGAGCACAGATACGCAGTATTTT. This translates into CASSDPGQSTDTQYF. The chain couples TRBV6-1 to TRBJ2-3; D is possibly TRBD1 (6 bases). Germline V CDR1 and CDR2: MNHNS, SASEGT. This CDR3 has 15 amino acids. The V and J ends lost 3 bases and 0 bases respectively, with 10 bases between them.

The chain is built from TRBV28 and TRBJ2-7; TRBD1 matches at 10 bases. The CDR3 is 17 amino acids. Losses at the gene ends were 6 bases for V and 4 bases for J; bases not matched to a gene: 15. The germline V gene has CDR1 MDHEN and CDR2 SYDVKM. CDR3 sequence reads: CASSRMVRDRGRYEQYF. The DNA of the CDR3 is TGTGCCAGCAGCCGAATGGTTCGGGACAGGGGAAGGTACGAGCAGTACTTC.

The V gene is TRBV4-3, the J gene TRBJ2-1; 11 nucleotides line up with TRBD2. The V segment lost 1 base and the J segment 4 bases; nucleotides outside the gene matches: 9. Per germline, CDR1 LGHNA and CDR2 YSLEER. The CDR3 runs to 18 residues. The CDR3 DNA reads TGCGCCAGCAGCCAAGGGGGCGTACTAGCGGGAGTGTACAATGAGCAGTTCTTC. As protein: CASSQGGVLAGVYNEQFF.

This clone has more than one count but fewer than ten. The V call is TRBV7-2, the J call TRBJ2-7; tentative D call: TRBD2 (5 bases). Germline lookup yields CDR1 SGHTA and CDR2 FQGNSA. There are 14 residues in the CDR3. The V end was cut by 5 bases, the J end by 3 bases, with 14 bases between. DNA for the CDR3: TGTGCCAGCAGCACCGGACTGATAAGCTACGAGCAGTACTTC. It yields the protein CASSTGLISYEQYF.

The genes are TRBV29-1 and TRBJ2-1; 9 bases are a match to TRBD1. Germline-derived CDR1 and CDR2 are SQVTM and ANQGSEA. This CDR3 has 13 residues. The V segment lost 6 bases and the J segment 9 bases; nucleotides outside the gene matches: 9. CDR3: CSVERTGEVEQFF. The CDR3 DNA is TGCAGCGTCGAGCGGACAGGGGAGGTTGAGCAGTTCTTC.

This CDR3 is CASSSYRGPSRNTEAFF. The CDR3 nucleotides are TGTGCCAGCAGTTCCTACAGGGGGCCGTCTAGGAACACTGAAGCTTTCTTT. The chain links TRBV28 to TRBJ1-1; 9 bases match TRBD1. The CDR3 has 17 residues. J lost 1 base, V lost 4 bases, and 10 bases had no gene match. In germline, CDR1 is MDHEN, CDR2 SYDVKM.

Only a few counts were recorded for this clone. This chain connects TRBV9 to TRBJ2-7; 8 bases match TRBD2. The germline gives CDR1 SGDLS, CDR2 YYNGEE. CDR3 length: 17 residues. V shed 4 bases and J 5 bases; nucleotides not matched to a gene: 17. In DNA form, the CDR3 reads TGTGCCAGCAGCAGCTATTCCCCGTCGGCGGGAGGAAACGAGCAGTACTTC. Its protein product is CASSSYSPSAGGNEQYF.

The rearrangement uses TRBV6-4 and TRBJ2-7; 7 bases match TRBD2. The CDR3 consists of 16 residues. J gave up 4 bases and V 7 bases, and 16 bases lay outside the gene matches. Germline V gene lookup returns CDR1 MRHNA and CDR2 SNTAGT. The CDR3 nucleotides are TGTGCCAGCACCGTAAAAGGGCTAGCGGATATATACGAGCAGTACTTC. Its protein product is CASTVKGLADIYEQYF.

The chain has TRBV9 and TRBJ2-2; 8 bases agree with TRBD2. The CDR3 runs to 15 residues. Germline V gives CDR1 SGDLS, CDR2 YYNGEE. V shed 4 bases, J shed 6 bases, and the junction held 8 bases outside the gene matches. The CDR3: CASSSNGGAAGELFF. CDR3 DNA sequence: TGTGCCAGCAGCTCCAACGGGGGGGCGGCCGGGGAGCTGTTTTTT.

This clone was detected only once. The chain recombines TRBV5-1 with TRBJ2-2, with D hard to call. This CDR3 has 15 amino acids. Germline loops: CDR1 SGHRS, CDR2 YFSETQ. V lost 1 base to trimming and J lost 0 bases, with 7 bases between them. The CDR3 loop reads CASSLTASNTGELFF. The DNA for the CDR3 is TGCGCCAGCAGCTTGACAGCCTCGAACACCGGGGAGCTGTTTTTT.

This clone was detected once. V usage is TRBV30 and J usage is TRBJ2-3; 8 bases map to TRBD2. CDR3 length: 15 residues. V was clipped by 3 bases and J by 1 base; unmatched bases: 6. Germline lookup yields CDR1 GTSNPN and CDR2 SVGIG (reference sequence). Here the CDR3 DNA reads TGTGCCTGGAGGGTAATAGCGGGGCGCACAGATACGCAGTATTTT. Its translation: CAWRVIAGRTDTQYF.

The V call is TRBV3-1 (or the pseudogene TRBV3-2), the J call TRBJ2-7, with a weak D call TRBD1 (6 bases). Germline V lookup: CDR1 LGHDT, CDR2 YNNKEL (reference sequence). V was trimmed by 2 bases and J by 6 bases, leaving 14 bases between them. There are 14 residues in the CDR3. The CDR3 DNA reads TGTGCCAGCAGCCAACGGACCAGAGGGGGCGAGCAGTACTTC. This codes for CASSQRTRGGEQYF.

This rearrangement joins TRBV14 to TRBJ1-6, with D possibly TRBD1 on 5 matching bases. CDR1 and CDR2 (germline): SGHDN, FVKESK. The CDR3 has 13 residues. V was cut by 0 bases and J by 13 bases, with 10 bases left in between. CDR3 nucleotide sequence: TGTGCCAGCAGCCAAGAACAGGTGTGGCCCCTCCACTTT. This sequence encodes CASSQEQVWPLHF.

This chain uses TRBV7-9 with TRBJ1-4, with D uncertain. CDR3 length: 15 residues. Germline V CDR1 and CDR2: SEHNR, FQNEAQ (reference sequence). V lost 3 bases to trimming and J lost 0 bases, with 8 bases between them. The chain's CDR3 is CASSFYSTTNEKLFF. Written as DNA, the CDR3 is TGTGCCAGCAGCTTCTACTCCACAACTAATGAAAAACTGTTTTTT. Variable domain in full (rest from reference TRBV7-9 and TRBJ1-4): DTGVSQNPRHKITKRGQNVTFRCDPISEHNRLYWYRQTLGQGPEFLTYFQNEAQLEKSRLLSDRFSAERPKGSFSTLEIQRTEQGDSAMYLCASSFYSTTNEKLFFGSGTQLSVL.

The rearrangement uses TRBV24-1 and TRBJ2-2; 10 nucleotides match TRBD1. Looked up from germline, CDR1 is KGHDR and CDR2 is SFDVKD. This CDR3 contains 16 residues. Germline trimming cut 4 bases from V and 4 bases from J; bases unmatched to any gene: 5. CDR3 sequence reads: CATSETGTGVTGELFF. CDR3 in DNA: TGTGCCACCAGTGAGACCGGGACAGGGGTCACCGGGGAGCTGTTTTTT.

This clone has a handful of counts. The sample contains more than one DNA sequence encoding this CDR3. The rearrangement uses TRBV4-1 and TRBJ1-6; the match to TRBD1 covers 8 bases. The junction had 2 bases not matched to a gene; V was cut back by 0 bases and J by 7 bases. Looked up from germline, CDR1 is MGHRA and CDR2 is YSYEKL. The length of the CDR3 is 15 residues. The CDR3 protein is CASSQDGTGNSPLHF. The CDR3 region has the DNA TGCGCCAGCAGCCAAGACGGGACAGGCAATTCACCCCTCCACTTT.

The V gene is TRBV4-1, the J gene TRBJ2-1; 12 bases are shared with TRBD2. Looked up from germline, CDR1 is MGHRA and CDR2 is YSYEKL. This CDR3 has 20 residues. V lost 4 bases and J lost 3; bases outside the gene matches: 16. Here the CDR3 DNA reads TGCGCCAGCAGCCCCTCCAGTACAGGCCTAGCGGGAGGGGGCTACAATGAGCAGTTCTTC. Translation gives CASSPSSTGLAGGGYNEQFF.

The gene calls are TRBV21-1 and TRBJ2-5; the listed D gene, TRBD1, was not tested against the DNA. TRBV21-1 is designated a pseudogene. The CDR3 is made up of 20 amino acids. The CDR3 loop reads CASSSRPPRSGQKSQETQYF. CDR3 nucleotides: TGTGCCAGCAGCAGCAGACCTCCCCGCTCAGGCCAAAAATCTCAAGAGACCCAGTACTTC.